Listed below are T cell receptor beta chains from one sample, sequenced in a study of blood T cells in healthy people across ages. One entry per CDR3 protein, called by TCRdb with MiXCR from the 5' RACE reads. The table has hundreds of thousands of distinct CDR3 sequences, more than 35% seen once; the top ten hold around 18%. Input material: blood. These receptor sequences come from a man aged 80 or over in good health. Each CDR3 is given with its conserved first and last residue. The D gene is left open where the match is weak. Expanded clones get a size class; other rows say once, few or many, or leave the size out.

abundance	j_gene	v_gene	d_gene	CDR3nt	CDR3aa
many	TRBJ2-3	TRBV20-1	-	TGCAGTGCCTCAGCGGAGGAAGGCACAGATACGCAGTATTTT	CSASAEEGTDTQYF
few	TRBJ2-5	TRBV10-3	TRBD2	TGTGCCATCAGTGAGTCGAAGGGAGGGGACGAGACCCAGTACTTC	CAISESKGGDETQYF
-	TRBJ2-5	TRBV20-1	-	TGCAGTGCGACCCCTTTGGCACGAGAGACCCAGTACTTC	CSATPLARETQYF
-	TRBJ2-1	TRBV28	TRBD2	TGTGCCAGCTCGCCTAGCGGGAATAGTAATGAGCAGTTCTTC	CASSPSGNSNEQFF
-	TRBJ2-5	TRBV20-1	TRBD2	TGCAGTGCAACCCAATCGGGGGGGCCTGGAGAGACCCAGTACTTC	CSATQSGGPGETQYF
-	TRBJ1-2	TRBV5-6	TRBD1	TGTGCCAGCAGGCGAGGGGGACAGGGGGGCTATGGCTACACCTTC	CASRRGGQGGYGYTF
-	TRBJ1-5	TRBV28	-	TGTGCCAGTGTACTTCGGAGCAATCAGCCCCAGCATTTT	CASVLRSNQPQHF
many	TRBJ2-1	TRBV7-7	TRBD2	TGTGCCAGCAGTCCGGGGGGCAATGAGCAGTTCTTC	CASSPGGNEQFF
few	TRBJ2-7	TRBV2	TRBD2	TGTGCCAGCAGTGAAGTGCTAGCGGGAGTAAACGAGCAGTACTTC	CASSEVLAGVNEQYF
-	TRBJ2-7	TRBV5-1	-	TGCGCCAGCAGCTTGGGGCATGGTTTTTATTACGAGCAGTACTTC	CASSLGHGFYYEQYF
-	TRBJ2-7	TRBV29-1	-	TGCAGCGTGCGTGTTTTTGAGACTAGTGGCGAGCAGTACTTC	CSVRVFETSGEQYF
many	TRBJ2-3	TRBV10-1	TRBD2	TGCGCCAGCAGTGAGAGCCTAGCGGGAGGCACAGATACGCAGTATTTT	CASSESLAGGTDTQYF
few	TRBJ1-3	TRBV5-1	-	TGCGCCAGCAGCCCATCCGGGGGTACTGGAAACACCATATATTTT	CASSPSGGTGNTIYF
-	TRBJ2-7	TRBV18	TRBD1	TGTGCCAGCTCACCAGCCGGGACAGGGGGCAATGAGCAGTACTTC	CASSPAGTGGNEQYF
-	TRBJ2-3	TRBV7-9	-	TGTGCCAGCAGCTTTGTGGGGTTCAGCACAGATACGCAGTATTTT	CASSFVGFSTDTQYF
many	TRBJ2-7	TRBV29-1	-	TGCAGCGTTGCTGGAGGGGGAGTTTCCTACGAGCAGTACTTC	CSVAGGGVSYEQYF
once	TRBJ2-7	TRBV29-1	TRBD2	TGCAGCGTTGAAGTCGGACGAGCGGGAGCCTACGAGCAGTACTTC	CSVEVGRAGAYEQYF
few	TRBJ2-1	TRBV7-3	TRBD2	TGTGCCAGCAGCTCTCTAGCGGGAGGGCGCAATGAGCAGTTCTTC	CASSSLAGGRNEQFF
-	TRBJ1-1	TRBV6-6	-	TGTACCAGCACCAAAGGGGGGATGAACACTGAAGCTTTCTTT	CTSTKGGMNTEAFF
once	TRBJ2-3	TRBV30	TRBD2	TGTGTCTGGAGTCGAACGGGAGGGACAGATACGCAGTATTTT	CVWSRTGGTDTQYF
-	TRBJ2-7	TRBV7-2	-	TGTGCCAGCAGGACTGACGGCCGACCGTTATACGAGCAGTACTTC	CASRTDGRPLYEQYF
-	TRBJ2-3	TRBV9	TRBD2	TGTGCCAGCAGCGTAGGTAGTAGCGGGCTCACAGATACGCAGTATTTT	CASSVGSSGLTDTQYF
few	TRBJ2-7	TRBV10-3	-	TGTGCCATCAGTGGGGGCTCCACCCCCTACGAGCAGTACTTC	CAISGGSTPYEQYF
-	TRBJ2-7	TRBV9	TRBD1	TGTGCCAGCAGCGAATCCTGGGGGACAGGGGTCAACGAGCAGTACTTC	CASSESWGTGVNEQYF
few	TRBJ2-5	TRBV5-6	-	TGTGCCAGCAGCTACGGACGACCCTGGGAGACCCAGTACTTC	CASSYGRPWETQYF
few	TRBJ2-7	TRBV7-9	TRBD2	TGTGCCAGCAGCTTAAGTTGGAGCGGGAGTTTTATATCCTACGAGCAGTACTTC	CASSLSWSGSFISYEQYF